The clone carrying this T cell receptor (beta chain) was detected only a few times. Its cognate antigen is unknown. These data belong to a study of identical twins. CDR1 SGHDT and CDR2 YYEEEE come from the germline V gene. V was trimmed by 1 base and J by 7 bases, leaving 9 bases between them. CDR3 size: 13 residues. Template switching added a universal primer site; cDNA carried unique molecular identifiers. From the 5' RACE reads, TCRdb called clonotypes with MiXCR, one entry per CDR3 protein. The table has about 720,000 distinct CDR3 sequences, 8.6% seen once. Regarding the study as a whole: Conclusions were based on cross-sectional statistical analysis, without following the same donors. Twin-shared out-of-frame alpha sequences showed excess low generation probability.

The data were also submitted as part of a second study, on yellow fever vaccine responses in identical twins.

Sequenced sample: PBMCs. The sequence was obtained from a woman aged 18-30 years in good health. The rearrangement uses TRBV5-6 and TRBJ1-5; D might be TRBD1 (6 bases). The CDR3 reads CASSLFGTQPQHF. The CDR3 DNA sequence: TGTGCCAGCAGCTTGTTCGGGACACAGCCCCAGCATTTT. Drawing the rest from reference TRBV5-6 and TRBJ1-5, the complete variable domain is DAGVTQSPTHLIKTRGQQVTLRCSPKSGHDTVSWYQQALGQGPQFIFQYYEEEERQRGNFPDRFSGHQFPNYSSELNVNALLLGDSALYLCASSLFGTQPQHFGDGTRLSIL.